A selection of T cell receptor beta chains follows, all from one sample in a study of T cell responses to AZD1222 COVID-19 vaccine. Sequencing was performed with immunoSEQ multiplex PCR; in TCRdb, only in-frame clones are kept and a portion is missing. The repertoire includes 100,000 to 150,000 clones, 87% of them detected once, and 1.3% to 1.5% sits in the top ten. Here the sequenced sample was peripheral blood, taken on day 0 of AZD1222 vaccination. The origin of the receptors is an adult in good health. The CDR3 runs from the conserved cysteine through the conserved F or W. A D gene is named only where the DNA matches it firmly. A row's size may be missing; if present it is once, few, many or a size class.

CDR3 length	J gene	clone size	V gene	D gene	CDR3 DNA	CDR3 protein
16	TRBJ2-7	-	TRBV1	-	TGCACCAGCAGCCAAGATCGTGACAGCCGCTATGGCGAGCAGTACTTC	CTSSQDRDSRYGEQYF
11	TRBJ2-1	-	TRBV27	-	TGTGCCAGCAGGATTTTAGATGAGCAGTTCTTC	CASRILDEQFF
18	TRBJ2-5	-	TRBV3-1/TRBV3-2	TRBD2	TGTGCCAGCAGCCAAGAAGCTAGCGGGGGATCGGGTCGTGGAACCCAGTACTTC	CASSQEASGGSGRGTQYF
15	TRBJ1-6	once	TRBV2	TRBD1	TGTGCCAGCAGAACCGGGACAGGGATAAATTCACCCCTCCACTTT	CASRTGTGINSPLHF
17	TRBJ1-6	-	TRBV6-1	TRBD1	TGTGCCAGCAGTGAAACCGGGACAGGGCCCTATAATTCACCCCTCCACTTT	CASSETGTGPYNSPLHF
14	TRBJ1-1	-	TRBV30	-	TGTGCCTGGACACCGGGCTCCACGGCCACTGAAGCTTTCTTT	CAWTPGSTATEAFF
14	TRBJ1-1	-	TRBV27	-	TGTGCCAGCAGTTTAATTCGGGGCTGGACTGAAGCTTTCTTT	CASSLIRGWTEAFF
12	TRBJ1-2	-	TRBV4-1	-	TGCGCCAGCAGCCAAGAAGGGAATGGCTACACCTTC	CASSQEGNGYTF
15	TRBJ2-1	once	TRBV9	-	TGTGCCAGCAGCGTAGGGGGGGCCTCCTACAATGAGCAGTTCTTC	CASSVGGASYNEQFF
13	TRBJ2-1	-	TRBV9	-	TGTGCCAGCAGCGTAGGTCGTCCCGATGAGCAGTTCTTC	CASSVGRPDEQFF
15	TRBJ1-5	once	TRBV7-6	-	TGTGCCAGCAGCTTAGCATGGGGAAACAATCAGCCCCAGCATTTT	CASSLAWGNNQPQHF
12	TRBJ1-5	-	TRBV18	-	TGTGCCAGCTCACCACCTGCAGGGACCCAGCATTTT	CASSPPAGTQHF
16	TRBJ2-5	-	TRBV11-2	TRBD2	TGTGCCAGCAGCTCGTACCTAGCGGGGGTCCGGGAGACCCAGTACTTC	CASSSYLAGVRETQYF
16	TRBJ1-3	few	TRBV6-1	-	TGTGCCAGCAGTGGGGAAACAGTGTCCTCTGGAAACACCATATATTTT	CASSGETVSSGNTIYF
14	TRBJ2-7	once	TRBV6-2/TRBV6-3	TRBD2	TGTGCCAGCAGTAGCGGGGGGTTATCCTACGAGCAGTACTTC	CASSSGGLSYEQYF
14	TRBJ1-1	-	TRBV5-4	-	TGTGCCAGCAGTCCTGGACAGCCGAACACTGAAGCTTTCTTT	CASSPGQPNTEAFF
13	TRBJ1-5	few	TRBV19	-	TGTGCCAGTACCCCCTCAGGGATTCAGCCCCAGCATTTT	CASTPSGIQPQHF
15	TRBJ1-2	-	TRBV7-2	TRBD1	TGTGCCAGCAGCTTAGTCGGCGGGACAGGGCATGGCTACACCTTC	CASSLVGGTGHGYTF
15	TRBJ1-5	-	TRBV21-1	-	TGTGCCAGCAGCAAATGCCCCGATGCCTGGGAGCCCCAGCATTTT	CASSKCPDAWEPQHF
16	TRBJ1-1	-	TRBV27	-	TGTGCCAGCAGTTCTCAGGGGTGGAGGGGGAACACTGAAGCTTTCTTT	CASSSQGWRGNTEAFF
15	TRBJ1-5	few	TRBV9	-	TGTGCCAGCAGCGCCCGGGGAGGGACTGGGCAGCCCCAGCATTTT	CASSARGGTGQPQHF
14	TRBJ2-1	-	TRBV7-9	-	TGTGCCAGCAGCCAGACGACAGGCATCAATGTGCAGTTCTTC	CASSQTTGINVQFF
14	TRBJ1-5	-	TRBV6-6	-	TGTGCCAGCAGTTCTCCGGGGAGCAATCAGCCCCAGCATTTT	CASSSPGSNQPQHF
12	TRBJ1-1	-	TRBV6-5	-	TGTGCCAGCCAGGGCGTAAACACTGAAGCTTTCTTT	CASQGVNTEAFF
13	TRBJ2-7	few	TRBV4-3	-	TGCGCCAGCAGCCAAGACAAAACCTACGAGCAGTACTTC	CASSQDKTYEQYF
13	TRBJ1-1	-	TRBV7-3	-	TGTGCCAGCAGCTCATCGAAGGGAACTGAAGCTTTCTTT	CASSSSKGTEAFF
15	TRBJ2-5	-	TRBV5-4	-	TGTGCCAGCAGCTTGGCCAAAGTGGCACGAGAGACCCAGTACTTC	CASSLAKVARETQYF
17	TRBJ2-7	-	TRBV15	-	TGTGCCACCAGCAGAGATCTCCCTTCGACAGTATACTACGAGCAGTACTTC	CATSRDLPSTVYYEQYF
16	TRBJ1-6	-	TRBV6-5	TRBD1	TGTGCCAGCAGTTACGAGAGGAGACAGGGTAATTCACCCCTCCACTTT	CASSYERRQGNSPLHF
12	TRBJ2-7	-	TRBV7-9	TRBD2	TGTGCCAGCAGCAGGGACTACTACGAGCAGTACTTC	CASSRDYYEQYF
14	TRBJ1-2	once	TRBV2	-	TGTGCCAGCAGTCCCGACAGACTAAACTATGGCTACACCTTC	CASSPDRLNYGYTF
15	TRBJ2-5	-	TRBV2	TRBD2	TGTGCCAGCATTGGGACTAGCGAATACCAAGAGACCCAGTACTTC	CASIGTSEYQETQYF
15	TRBJ1-3	-	TRBV28	TRBD1	TGTGCCAGCACGACAGGGTGGATTTTGGGAAACACCATATATTTT	CASTTGWILGNTIYF
16	TRBJ1-2	-	TRBV25-1	TRBD1	TGTGCCAGCAGTGAGTACTTCGGGACAGGGGCAAATGGCTACACCTTC	CASSEYFGTGANGYTF
16	TRBJ2-3	-	TRBV4-2	TRBD2	TGTGCCAGCAGCCAAGGGTCGGGGGGAACCACAGATACGCAGTATTTT	CASSQGSGGTTDTQYF
17	TRBJ1-3	-	TRBV28	TRBD1	TGTGCCAGCAGTTTATGGAACCCAGGGGGCTCTGGAAACACCATATATTTT	CASSLWNPGGSGNTIYF
13	TRBJ1-1	-	TRBV5-1	TRBD1	TGCGCCAGCAGCGGACAGGAAAACACTGAAGCTTTCTTT	CASSGQENTEAFF
15	TRBJ2-5	-	TRBV27	-	TGTGCCAGCAGTTTATCTAACAGGGTCCCGCAGGCCCAGTACTTC	CASSLSNRVPQAQYF
11	TRBJ1-4	-	TRBV28	-	TGTGCCAGCGGACGCAATGAAAAACTGTTTTTT	CASGRNEKLFF
15	TRBJ1-2	-	TRBV30	-	TGTGCCTGGGGGGACTGGACAAGGGATAACTATGGCTACACCTTC	CAWGDWTRDNYGYTF
15	TRBJ1-1	-	TRBV24-1	-	TGTGCCACCAGTGACTCAGGACCGAAAAACACTGAAGCTTTCTTT	CATSDSGPKNTEAFF
14	TRBJ2-2	-	TRBV19	TRBD1	TGTGCCAGCCGACAGGGGTCGGGCACCGGGGAGCTGTTTTTT	CASRQGSGTGELFF
12	TRBJ1-2	-	TRBV6-4	-	TGTGCCGCCCATTGGAGGGCCTATGGCTACACCTTC	CAAHWRAYGYTF
13	TRBJ2-1	-	TRBV5-8	-	TGTGCCAGCAGCCGGAGGGGCCGGAATGAGCAGTTCTTC	CASSRRGRNEQFF
15	TRBJ1-3	-	TRBV5-8	-	TGTGCCAGCAGCTTGCTGTGGAGCTCTGGAAACACCATATATTTT	CASSLLWSSGNTIYF
15	TRBJ2-1	-	TRBV7-2	-	TGTGCCAGCGCCCTTAAGGGGGGGATGAGGAATGAGCAGTTCTTC	CASALKGGMRNEQFF
15	TRBJ2-5	-	TRBV6-2/TRBV6-3	TRBD2	TGTGCCAGCAGTACCCCGATGGGGGGGGGAGAGACCCAGTACTTC	CASSTPMGGGETQYF
15	TRBJ2-1	-	TRBV19	-	TGTGCCAGTAGTATATCCGGACTATCCTACAATGAGCAGTTCTTC	CASSISGLSYNEQFF
14	TRBJ1-2	once	TRBV6-5	TRBD1	TGTGCCAGCAGAAGACAGGGGGCGCGTTATGGCTACACCTTC	CASRRQGARYGYTF
14	TRBJ1-5	-	TRBV5-1	-	TGCGCCAGCAGCCCCGGGGAGGGCAATCAGCCCCAGCATTTT	CASSPGEGNQPQHF
12	TRBJ1-4	-	TRBV6-5	-	TGTGCCAGCAGTTACTATGGGGGAAAACTGTTTTTT	CASSYYGGKLFF
15	TRBJ1-6	few	TRBV2	-	TGTGCCAGCAGTGAAGCGCTAGGGTCGGGATCACCCCTCCACTTT	CASSEALGSGSPLHF
15	TRBJ2-1	-	TRBV27	TRBD2	TGTGCCAGCAGTCCCCCTAGCGGGGGGTACAATGAGCAGTTCTTC	CASSPPSGGYNEQFF
16	TRBJ1-5	few	TRBV19	TRBD1	TGTGCCAGTAGTATTCAGGGGGCCACGGGGGGTCAGCCCCAGCATTTT	CASSIQGATGGQPQHF